Shown below are 13 T cell receptor beta chains from a single sample sequenced in a study of CD8 T cells in Susac syndrome. RNA, at roughly 0.45 to 1 ug, was reverse transcribed with random hexamers. MiXCR was run by TCRdb on the immunoSEQ multiplex PCR reads, yielding one entry per CDR3 protein. The table lists under 95,000 distinct CDR3 sequences, 85% to 95% of them singletons, with roughly 0.46% in the top ten. Sequencing was carried out using CD8+ T cells from PBMCs. These receptors all come from a human donor with Susac syndrome.

The V call is TRBV27, the J call TRBJ2-1, with 9 bases that match TRBD1. The CDR3 loop spans 14 amino acids. The germline CDR1 and CDR2 sequences are MNHEY and SMNVEV (reference sequence). Trimming cost V 6 bases and J 6 bases; bases outside gene matches: 6. Written as DNA, the CDR3 is TGTGCCAGCAGACAGGGGGCGGAGGGCAATGAGCAGTTCTTC. As protein: CASRQGAEGNEQFF.

This chain connects TRBV15 to TRBJ2-5; D gene uncertain. The V end lost 1 base, the J end lost 5 bases, and 8 bases lay between the germline ends. Per germline, CDR1 LNHNV and CDR2 YYDKDF (reference sequence). This CDR3 contains 13 residues. Here the CDR3 reads CATSRGRRETQYF. The DNA of the CDR3 is TGTGCCACCAGCAGAGGGCGGCGGGAGACCCAGTACTTC.

The J gene is TRBJ1-5, the V gene TRBV20-1, with 7 nucleotides matching TRBD1. The germline V gene has CDR1 DFQATT and CDR2 SNEGSKA (reference sequence). This CDR3 is built from 15 residues. V lost 0 bases, J lost 4 bases, and 6 bases stayed unmatched. The DNA for the CDR3 is TGCAGTGCTAGAGACCCGACAGGGAGTAATCAGCCCCAGCATTTT. Translation: CSARDPTGSNQPQHF.

The chain uses TRBV20-1 and TRBJ1-1; D perhaps matches TRBD1 (5 bases). From germline, CDR1 is DFQATT and CDR2 SNEGSKA (reference sequence). V dropped 3 bases and J dropped 3 bases, with 14 bases sitting between them. The CDR3 has 14 amino acids. The CDR3 DNA is TGCAGTGCTAGTCCTCCGGGGGGGGACACTGAAGCTTTCTTT. As protein: CSASPPGGDTEAFF.

The V call is TRBV5-4, the J call TRBJ2-1; D is unclear. In germline, CDR1 is SGHNT, CDR2 YYREEE (reference sequence). The CDR3 consists of 14 residues. Trimming stripped 0 bases from V and 0 bases from J, with 4 bases between. The DNA for the CDR3 is TGTGCCAGCAGCTTGGAAGGCTCCTACAATGAGCAGTTCTTC. Translation gives CASSLEGSYNEQFF.

The chain joins TRBV5-1 to TRBJ2-1; D gene unclear. The CDR3 contains 13 residues. Germline CDR1 reads SGHRS; CDR2 reads YFSETQ. The ends were cut back, 6 bases at V and 6 bases at J, with 13 bases in the middle. The CDR3, as DNA: TGCGCCAGCACTGTGACAATCGGCAATGAGCAGTTCTTC. Its protein is CASTVTIGNEQFF.

V gene TRBV20-1 combines with J gene TRBJ2-1, with TRBD2 matching over 11 bases. Germline CDR1 and CDR2: DFQATT and SNEGSKA (reference sequence). The CDR3 totals 14 residues. Germline trimming cut 3 bases from V and 6 bases from J; bases unmatched to any gene: 4. The CDR3 DNA reads as TGCAGTGCTAGTAGGCTAGCGGGAGGCAATGAGCAGTTCTTC. Translation: CSASRLAGGNEQFF.

The chain is built from TRBV28 and TRBJ1-5; D is ambiguous. CDR3 length equals 13 residues. V lost 6 bases to trimming and J lost 6 bases, with 12 bases between them. Looked up from germline, CDR1 is MDHEN and CDR2 is SYDVKM. The CDR3 protein is CASSRLSGQPQHF. The CDR3 region has the DNA TGTGCCAGCAGCCGCCTTTCCGGTCAGCCCCAGCATTTT.

This clonotype showed up just once. The genes are TRBV30 and TRBJ2-7, with 10 bases matching TRBD2. Germline trimming cut 5 bases from V and 4 bases from J; bases unmatched to any gene: 5. The CDR3 spans 13 residues. Germline V CDR1 and CDR2: GTSNPN, SVGIG (reference sequence). This CDR3 is CAWGTSAEYEQYF. The DNA for the CDR3 is TGTGCCTGGGGGACTAGCGCGGAATACGAGCAGTACTTC.

V usage is TRBV9 and J usage is TRBJ1-2; a possible D gene is TRBD1 (5 bases). V lost 0 bases, J lost 6 bases, and 12 bases lay in between. CDR3 length equals 14 residues. Germline V gives CDR1 SGDLS, CDR2 YYNGEE. In DNA form, the CDR3 reads TGTGCCAGCAGCGTAGCTAGCAGGGATGATGGCTACACCTTC. Amino acid sequence: CASSVASRDDGYTF. Using reference TRBV9 and TRBJ1-2 for the parts outside the CDR3, the full variable domain is DSGVTQTPKHLITATGQRVTLRCSPRSGDLSVYWYQQSLDQGLQFLIQYYNGEERAKGNILERFSAQQFPDLHSELNLSSLELGDSALYFCASSVASRDDGYTFGSGTRLTVV.

The chain recombines TRBV20-1 with TRBJ2-3, with 9 bases aligning to TRBD2. CDR1 is DFQATT and CDR2 is SNEGSKA in the germline V gene (reference sequence). The CDR3 loop spans 15 amino acids. V was pared by 3 bases and J by 5 bases, with 9 bases of the junction left unmatched. The CDR3 reads CSASAVSGRIDTQYF. The CDR3 nucleotides are TGCAGTGCTAGTGCGGTGAGCGGGAGGATAGATACGCAGTATTTT.

The chain carries TRBV27 and TRBJ1-1, with TRBD1 matching over 8 bases. This CDR3 spans 14 amino acids. The germline V gene has CDR1 MNHEY and CDR2 SMNVEV (reference sequence). With V trimmed by 6 bases and J by 3 bases, 6 bases remained unmatched. The CDR3 nucleotides are TGTGCCAGCAGGAGTATACAGGGGGACACTGAAGCTTTCTTT. Translation gives CASRSIQGDTEAFF.

The J gene is TRBJ2-3, the V gene TRBV7-9; TRBD2 is a possible D gene (7 bases). With 5 bases removed from V and 4 bases from J, the gap between germline ends came to 13 bases. The length of the CDR3 is 14 residues. Germline V gene data show CDR1 as SEHNR and CDR2 as FQNEAQ (reference sequence). CDR3 nucleotides: TGTGCCAGCAGCGGGGGGGCCCGGCCAGATACGCAGTATTTT. This sequence encodes CASSGGARPDTQYF.